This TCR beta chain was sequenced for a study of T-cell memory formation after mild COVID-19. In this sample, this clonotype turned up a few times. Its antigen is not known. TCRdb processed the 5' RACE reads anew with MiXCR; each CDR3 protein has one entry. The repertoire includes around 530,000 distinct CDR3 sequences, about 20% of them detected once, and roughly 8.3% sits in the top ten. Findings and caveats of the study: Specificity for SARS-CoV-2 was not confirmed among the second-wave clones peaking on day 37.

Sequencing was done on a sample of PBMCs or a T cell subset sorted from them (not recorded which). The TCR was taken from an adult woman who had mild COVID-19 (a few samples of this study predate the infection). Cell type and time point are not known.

CDR3: CAISEFSGYYGYTF. CDR3 coding DNA: TGTGCCATCAGTGAATTTTCAGGTTACTATGGCTACACCTTC. The chain couples TRBV10-3 to TRBJ1-2; D is undetermined. CDR1 and CDR2 (germline): ENHRY, SYGVKD. The CDR3 is 14 residues long. V dropped 3 bases and J dropped 3 bases, with 11 bases sitting between them.